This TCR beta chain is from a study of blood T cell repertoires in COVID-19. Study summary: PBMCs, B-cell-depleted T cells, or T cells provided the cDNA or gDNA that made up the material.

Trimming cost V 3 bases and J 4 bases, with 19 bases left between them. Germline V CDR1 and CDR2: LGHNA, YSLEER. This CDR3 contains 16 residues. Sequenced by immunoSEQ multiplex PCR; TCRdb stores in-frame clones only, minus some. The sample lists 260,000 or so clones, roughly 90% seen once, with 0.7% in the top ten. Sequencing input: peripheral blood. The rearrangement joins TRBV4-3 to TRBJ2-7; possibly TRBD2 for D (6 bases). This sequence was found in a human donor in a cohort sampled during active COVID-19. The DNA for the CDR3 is TGCGCCAGCAGCCAGTCCCTCATGGGGGGAATGTACGAGCAGTACTTC. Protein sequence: CASSQSLMGGMYEQYF.